What follows describes a single T cell receptor beta chain. Its antigen is currently not known. There are no base qualities to consult, and no much larger clone falls within one base. The CDR3 starts with the cysteine, ends with the phenylalanine, and has 14 residues. Just the 42-base CDR3 DNA is kept, in frame starting at base 1. V and J are trimmed by 2 bases and 4 bases, and the gene matches miss 5 bases of the junction. CDR1 and CDR2, per the germline V gene, are MDHEN and SYDVKM. This sample stems from a study of shared clonotypes between healthy human individuals (dated by TCRdb to 2019 to 2021). Broadly, across the study: Two women and a few men aged 18 to 49 years were included in the cohort. For each donor, three plates each were used for CD4 naive and CD4 memory, two plates were used for CD8 naive, and one plate was used for CD8 memory. To estimate repertoire size and how much clonotype sharing occurs between individuals, the study deeply sequenced the blood TCR repertoires of five healthy adults. To increase sequencing depth and limit assay-specific biases, TCR repertoire library preparation and sequencing were carried out by different laboratories using diverse techniques. Between about 0.8 and 9.5 billion PBMCs per donor were obtained by leukapheresis.

TCR CDR3 regions were amplified from genomic DNA by multiplex PCR using the deep immunoSEQ assay. For each cell subset, the extracted genomic DNA was distributed evenly across all wells of several immunoSEQ 96-well plates, and each plate served as one replicate. For sorted subsets, roughly 190 ng of genomic DNA, equivalent to roughly 30,000 T cell genomes, went into each replicate PCR. Purified libraries were measured with a Qubit 3.0 fluorometer, size-checked on a Bioanalyzer 2100, and measured again with the KAPA Library Quantification kit. Each immunoSEQ 96-well plate was sequenced on its own single-read 150-cycle Illumina NextSeq 550 flow cell. As for the original processing: The immunoSEQ output contained only junctional sequences without quality scores, so filtering could not match that applied to full-length reads. Sequences were annotated with PyIR, a Python wrapper for IgBLAST v1.9, using IMGT germline references to assign V/J genes and CDR3. Reads were removed for weak V/J assignments (E-value above 1e-6), missing CDR3, stop codons, out-of-frame junctions, or ambiguous translated residues. V3J clonotypes were defined as sequences sharing the same inferred V gene, J gene, and CDR3 amino acid sequence. The percentage overlap between two repertoires was calculated by dividing the number of shared unique clonotypes by the size of the smaller repertoire. Three approaches were used to assess repertoire richness: RTK rarefaction, the Chao1 estimator, and Recon v2.1 estimates of unobserved clonotypes. Generation probabilities were computed with OLGA for all TCRbeta clonotypes obtained by the gDNA method from several donors. The clones in this table, taken by TCRdb from immuneACCESS, are in-frame only. Not every clone is retained; where verified, under half of the shortfall comes from an unresolved V gene, and the cause of the rest is unknown. The V and J calls and clone size are taken from that table; D and trimming were inferred from the DNA. This sample comprises approximately 2.3 million clones, 93% of them detected only once. The ten top clones hold about 0.37% of the sample.

The study at large found these results: The genetic and exposure-history diversity represented was limited by the small number of donors. Sampling was restricted to blood, and TCR repertoires in tissues likely differ from the TCR repertoires found in blood. Compared with non-shared clonotypes, clonotypes shared by all four sorted-subset donors had higher generation probabilities. Around 5.4% of naive CD4, roughly 3.6% of naive CD8, approximately 2.2% of memory CD4, and about 0.4% of memory CD8 clonotypes were shared across several donors. Pairwise subsampling led to the expectation that sequencing depth would affect the degree of clonotype sharing among donors. Even with the large sequencing depth, rarefaction of the sorted-subset datasets indicated that sequencing was incomplete. Naive subsets generally had larger estimated clonotype richness than memory subsets did.

Donors were healthy HIV-negative adults with no recently reported acute infections or vaccinations. Every donor was a Caucasian adult living in Nashville, Tennessee, USA. CD4+ T cells were enriched by magnetic negative selection; naive cells were then positively selected on CD45RA, and the negative fraction formed the memory subset. After blood collection by leukapheresis, PBMCs were isolated using Ficoll-Histopaque density gradient centrifugation and then cryopreserved in the vapor phase of liquid nitrogen. Analytical flow cytometry was used to check the purity and quantity of each magnetically sorted T cell population. From each sorted fraction, genomic DNA was isolated and quantified by UV absorbance on a Nanodrop 2000c.

The V gene is TRBV28 and the J gene is TRBJ2-7, with TRBD2 matching 7 junction bases. The sequencing sample was made of naive CD4+ T cells from PBMCs. The meaning of the sample's cell subset or site label: CD45RA+ positively selected. This sequence originates from a man between 18 and 35 years old in good health. Some clones in this sample may be carry-over from other donors' samples. The CDR3 loop reads CASSLHPGGYEQYF. In nucleotide form, the sequence is TGTGCCAGCAGTTTACATCCGGGGGGATACGAGCAGTACTTC.